This T cell receptor (beta chain) came from a study of blood T cell repertoires in COVID-19. Sequencing was performed with immunoSEQ multiplex PCR; in TCRdb, only in-frame clones are kept and a portion is missing. The top ten clones hold 5.5% to 8.5% of a sample with around 320,000 clones, around 89% of them seen once. The trim removed 5 bases at V and 10 bases at J, leaving 8 bases unmatched. The CDR3 contains 13 residues. Germline V gives CDR1 KGHSH, CDR2 LQKENI. The receptor's source is a woman younger than 45 who had recovered from COVID-19. The chain is built from TRBV18 and TRBJ1-3, with 7 bases identical to TRBD1. Sequencing was done on a sample of peripheral blood. CDR3 residues: CASSGEPGQTIYF. CDR3 coding DNA: TGTGCCAGCTCAGGAGAACCGGGACAGACCATATATTTT.